The T cell receptor (beta chain) under discussion was sequenced for a study of T cells in Graves' hyperthyroidism and ophthalmopathy. Study observations and caveats: In the blood, most expanded thyroid clonotypes above 0.001 appeared as well.

In this sample, this clonotype turned up a few times. Its matching antigen is unknown. Researchers took RNA transcripts and amplified the TCR beta CDR3 regions from them. Using the HTBI primer set, a first-round RT-PCR was run on the TCR CDR3. TCRdb ran MiXCR on the multiplex PCR reads and lists one entry per CDR3 protein. The table records approximately 600,000 distinct CDR3 sequences, about a fifth of them present only once. V was clipped by 10 bases and J by 3 bases; unmatched bases: 4. The CDR3 loop spans 13 amino acids. Per germline, CDR1 ENHRY and CDR2 SYGVKD. Source material: blood. The V and J genes are TRBV10-3 and TRBJ2-5, with 11 bases lining up with TRBD2. The sequence was obtained from a man younger than 45 with Graves' ophthalmopathy. The DNA of the CDR3 is TGTGCCAGCAAACTAGCGGGAGAAGAGACCCAGTACTTC. Protein sequence: CASKLAGEETQYF.